A selection of T cell receptor beta chains follows, all from one sample in a study of CD4 T cells in relation to SARS-CoV-2 and coronaviruses. The repertoire was sequenced with immunoSEQ multiplex PCR; TCRdb's copy has only in-frame clones and lacks some. The table shows some 68,000 clones, with about 92% occurring only once. Material for sequencing was naive CD4+ T cells from PBMCs. All receptors come from a human donor in good health. CDR3s include the opening cysteine and the closing phenylalanine or tryptophan. The D gene is left open where the match is weak. Not all rows give a size; the values are once, few, many and, for expanded clones, a class.

TRBV14	NA	NA	TRBJ1-1	TGTGCCAGCCGCAGACGGAACATGAACACTGAAGCTTTCTTT	CASRRRNMNTEAFF
TRBV6-4	NA	NA	TRBJ2-1	TGTGCCAGCAGTGAAGGGGACTCCTACAATGAGCAGTTCTTC	CASSEGDSYNEQFF
TRBV19	NA	NA	TRBJ1-5	TGTGCCAGGCCCTCCTCAGATAAATATAGCAATCAGCCCCAGCATTTT	CARPSSDKYSNQPQHF
TRBV6-1	TRBD1	NA	TRBJ2-2	TGTGCCAGCAGTGGGCCCCTATCCCGAGGGGGCACTGGCACCGGGGAGCTGTTTTTT	CASSGPLSRGGTGTGELFF
TRBV5-1	NA	once	TRBJ1-4	TGCGCCAGCAGCAGATATGACCCACGTAATGAAAAACTGTTTTTT	CASSRYDPRNEKLFF
TRBV5-5	TRBD1	NA	TRBJ1-2	TGTGCCAGCAGCTTGGGACAGGGGTTTGGCTACACCTTC	CASSLGQGFGYTF
TRBV18	TRBD1	NA	TRBJ2-5	TGTGCCAGCTCACCCTCCGGGACAGTAGAGACCCAGTACTTC	CASSPSGTVETQYF
TRBV11-1	NA	NA	TRBJ2-7	TGTGCCAGCAGCCTGGGACCGATGAACTCCTACGAGCAGTACTTC	CASSLGPMNSYEQYF
TRBV5-1	TRBD2	NA	TRBJ2-5	TGCGCCAGCAGCTCTGGACTAGCGGAGAGACAAGAGACCCAGTACTTC	CASSSGLAERQETQYF
TRBV11-3	NA	few	TRBJ2-7	TGTGCCAGCAGCTTAGGACCGACCTACGAGCAGTACTTC	CASSLGPTYEQYF
TRBV9	NA	NA	TRBJ2-1	TGTGCCAGCAGCGTAGTGGGTAACTACAATGAGCAGTTCTTC	CASSVVGNYNEQFF
TRBV5-6	TRBD1	NA	TRBJ1-5	TGTGCCAGCAGCTTTAGTTTTGGGACAGGAGGGAATCAGCCCCAGCATTTT	CASSFSFGTGGNQPQHF
TRBV10-3	TRBD1	NA	TRBJ1-2	TGTGCCATCAGTGAATACGACAGGGACGCTAACTATGGCTACACCTTC	CAISEYDRDANYGYTF
TRBV5-1	NA	NA	TRBJ2-3	TGCGCCAGCAGCCAGGATATCTTGGGGGGCACAGATACGCAGTATTTT	CASSQDILGGTDTQYF
TRBV7-2	NA	once	TRBJ1-5	TGTGCCAGCAGCTTAGGCAGGGCACAGCCCCAGCATTTT	CASSLGRAQPQHF
TRBV5-4	TRBD1	NA	TRBJ2-6	TGTGCCAGCAGCCGGTCGACAGGGGAAGGTATCCTGACTTTC	CASSRSTGEGILTF
TRBV28	NA	NA	TRBJ1-4	TGTGCCAGCCATGGGGGTCCTAATGAAAAACTGTTTTTT	CASHGGPNEKLFF
TRBV5-4	TRBD2	NA	TRBJ2-5	TGTGCCAGCAGCTTGAATAGCGGGCGGGAGACCCAGTACTTC	CASSLNSGRETQYF
TRBV5-8	TRBD2	NA	TRBJ2-2	TGTGCCAGCAGCTTGCCACTAGCGGGGGGGACCGGGGAGCTGTTTTTT	CASSLPLAGGTGELFF
TRBV5-1	TRBD1	NA	TRBJ1-2	TGCGCCAGCAGCTTGAAAGGACAGGGGTTCGACGGTGGCTACACCTTC	CASSLKGQGFDGGYTF
TRBV7-3	NA	NA	TRBJ1-5	TGTGCCAGCAGCTTAAAGGTAGGACAGAGCGATCTTAGCAATCAGCCCCAGCATTTT	CASSLKVGQSDLSNQPQHF
TRBV7-7	NA	once	TRBJ2-3	TGTGCCAGCAGCCCCGGCCTCCACGCGGGGGATACGCAGTATTTT	CASSPGLHAGDTQYF
TRBV5-4	TRBD1	NA	TRBJ2-3	TGTGCCAGCAGCTTTCCCACAGGGGGGCCCCCCACAGATACGCAGTATTTT	CASSFPTGGPPTDTQYF
TRBV11-2	NA	NA	TRBJ1-6	TGTGCCAGCAGCGAGACTGCGGATAATTCACCCCTCCACTTT	CASSETADNSPLHF
TRBV5-1	NA	NA	TRBJ2-3	TGCGCCAGCAGCGGCAGCGGGTATAGCACAGATACGCAGTATTTT	CASSGSGYSTDTQYF
TRBV2	NA	NA	TRBJ1-5	TGTGCCAGCAGTGACCCAGCTCAGCCCCAGCATTTT	CASSDPAQPQHF
TRBV5-1	NA	NA	TRBJ2-7	TGCGCCAGCAGCATATTGCCTCCAGGGACGGACTACGAGCAGTACTTC	CASSILPPGTDYEQYF
TRBV28	NA	NA	TRBJ2-5	TGTGCCAGCAGTTTCCCCGGGACGGAGCAAGAGACCCAGTACTTC	CASSFPGTEQETQYF
TRBV28	NA	few	TRBJ2-2	TGTGCCAGCAGTTTAGTGTGGGGAAACACCGGGGAGCTGTTTTTT	CASSLVWGNTGELFF
TRBV27	TRBD2	NA	TRBJ2-1	TGTGCCAGCGAGGGACTAGCGGGAGGTTCTCCCTACAATGAGCAGTTCTTC	CASEGLAGGSPYNEQFF
TRBV28	TRBD1	NA	TRBJ1-1	TGTGCCAGCAGCGGCGCCGGGACAGGGCCTTTCTTT	CASSGAGTGPFF
TRBV27	NA	NA	TRBJ1-2	TGTGCCAGCACTAGTTATGGGAGGCAGGAGTCCAGGGGCTACACCTTC	CASTSYGRQESRGYTF
TRBV10-3	TRBD1	NA	TRBJ2-7	TGTGCCATCAGAGCCACAGGGGGAGCGTACGAGCAGTACTTC	CAIRATGGAYEQYF
TRBV6-5	NA	once	TRBJ2-7	TGTGCCACCCGCCGGACAGCACCCTACGAGCAGTACTTC	CATRRTAPYEQYF
TRBV9	TRBD2	NA	TRBJ2-3	TGTGCCAGCAGCCCGAGGACTAGCGGGGTGGCAGATACGCAGTATTTT	CASSPRTSGVADTQYF
TRBV6-2/TRBV6-3	TRBD2	NA	TRBJ2-3	TGTGCCAGCAGTTACCCCCCCCTAGCGGGGGACACAGATACGCAGTATTTT	CASSYPPLAGDTDTQYF
TRBV18	NA	NA	TRBJ2-3	TGTGCCAGCTCACCAACGGTAGAAGCTGGAGATACGCAGTATTTT	CASSPTVEAGDTQYF
TRBV7-3	TRBD1	NA	TRBJ1-2	TGTGCCAGCAGCAAGACAGGGGACTATGGCTACACCTTC	CASSKTGDYGYTF
TRBV7-3	TRBD2	once	TRBJ2-1	TGTGCCAGCAGCTCCGGGACTAGCGGGAGGATCAATGAGCAGTTCTTC	CASSSGTSGRINEQFF
TRBV7-2	TRBD1	NA	TRBJ2-2	TGTGCCAGCAGCACGACAGGGGTTCAAGCCGGGGAGCTGTTTTTT	CASSTTGVQAGELFF
TRBV7-2	NA	NA	TRBJ1-5	TGTGCCAGCAGCTTAGTGAGTAGGAGCAATCAGCCCCAGCATTTT	CASSLVSRSNQPQHF